This TCR beta chain was sequenced for a study of T cell repertoires in cytomegalovirus infection. Looking at the study overall: In the study, CMV epitopes included recently identified HLA-C-restricted and well-studied HLA-B-restricted ones. Matching HLA type and CMV infection were both indicated by public TCR beta signatures.

As concerns this clonotype: The antigen is undetermined.

TCRdb reanalysed the reads using MiXCR and keeps one entry per CDR3 protein. The table includes 310,000 or so distinct CDR3 sequences, roughly 25% detected once. Overall study findings and caveats: The response measured ex vivo was dominated by TCR beta clonotypes (HLA-C-restricted and CMV-specific).

There are 18 residues in the CDR3. J lost 2 bases, V lost 0 bases, and 8 bases had no gene match. Germline assignment: CDR1 SGHTA and CDR2 FQGNSA. The specimen was cultured PBMCs, collected from culture after CMV antigen stimulation. The sequence was collected from a human donor in good health (CMV status not recorded). Some clones in this sample may be carry-over from other donors' samples. The V gene is TRBV7-2, the J gene TRBJ2-3, with 10 nucleotides matching TRBD1. The CDR3 DNA follows: TGTGCCAGCAGCTTAGCCTCACCGGGACAGGGGAACACAGATACGCAGTATTTT. This encodes CASSLASPGQGNTDTQYF.